This T cell receptor beta chain was captured in a study of T cell responses to AZD1222 COVID-19 vaccine (dated by TCRdb to the early 2020s). Broadly, across the study: Because spike-specific TCR depth and breadth did not differ between the two schedules, AZD1222 recipients who got a second dose at roughly 4 weeks were pooled with those who got a second dose at roughly 12 weeks. Trial participants were enrolled into age subgroups of 18-55, 56-69 and 70-plus years, which contained approximately 150, 28 and 58 TCR-sequenced participants, respectively. A total of around 240 trial participants underwent TCR sequencing, of whom 207 received two doses of AZD1222 and 26 received two doses of the MenACWY control vaccine.

Trimming at the junction amounts to 1 base on V and 0 bases on J, and the germline ends lie 11 bases apart. Looking up the germline V gene yields CDR1 SGHRS and CDR2 YFSETQ. The CDR3 runs 15 residues from the cysteine to the phenylalanine. This entry keeps only the CDR3 DNA: 45 bases, framed from base 1. Notes on this clone: Its antigen specificity is not known. The sample holds no much larger clone one base away, and base qualities are not on file.

The sample's time point label, in plain terms: baseline before first vaccination. Samples from vaccinated people were obtained from the UK trials COV001 and COV002, which included a single-blind randomized controlled phase 2/3 trial of AZD1222 (ChAdOx1 nCoV-19) in healthy adults. For TCRbeta chain sequencing, PBMC samples were collected from trial participants at day 0 and at day 28 after the second dose. Overall study results and their limits: Conclusions about previously exposed vaccinees are limited because only a handful of AZD1222 recipients were SARS-CoV-2 seropositive at baseline. After two AZD1222 doses, spike-specific TCR breadth and depth were significantly higher than at day 0 and than in MenACWY recipients. The vaccine-associated CD4 TCRs covered the entire spike protein, and the dominant responses fell in regions 160-218 and 743-854. Most participants were white British and females outnumbered males, and the authors suggested that clonal diversity may have been underestimated. Epitopes outside the regions mutated in the B.1.351 and B.1.1.7 variants were reportedly recognized by nearly half of the unique spike-specific TCRs. In the small 56-69-year group, the increase in depth fell short of significance, most likely because of low power. Because no day 14 peak-response samples were available, repertoires were characterized only after the peak T cell response.

The CDR3 regions of human TCRbeta chains were subjected to immunosequencing. From the authors' description of their analysis: TCRs in the repertoires were matched against a reference library of SARS-CoV-2-specific TCRs that had been generated with the MIRA antigen-specificity platform. Breadth was defined as the fraction of unique TCRs that were SARS-CoV-2-associated. Depth was defined as the fraction of total T cells that were SARS-CoV-2-associated. Using the MIRA data, every spike-specific TCR was mapped to the spike region that the TCR reacted to and assigned to either a CD4 or a CD8 class. Log10-transformed breadth and depth values were compared by one-way ANOVA with Sidak's multiple comparisons tests. What TCRdb holds here is the immuneACCESS table cut down to in-frame rearrangements. Part of the clones is not present; checked against another copy, under half of the missing clones reflect an unresolved V gene, and the others are unexplained. V, J and clone size are taken as reported in that table, and D and trimming were inferred from the DNA itself. Counted in this sample were around 170,000 clones; just over 90% of them appeared once. The ten top clones hold 0.99% of the sample.

The chain joins TRBV5-1 to TRBJ2-7; the D region is possibly TRBD1 or TRBD2, each matching across 5 bases. Sequencing used peripheral blood, obtained on day 0 of AZD1222 vaccination. The TCR originated in an adult in good health. The DNA sequence is TGCGCCAGCAGCTTGTACCGGGGCAGCTCCTACGAGCAGTACTTC. This sequence encodes CASSLYRGSSYEQYF.